This T cell receptor (beta chain) was retrieved from a study of cytomegalovirus exposure and HLA in healthy donors. Whole-study findings and limits: Later, an analysis found that common viral pathogens appeared to be linked with several of the most significant clusters. There were some V segments, including TRBV6-2 and TRBV6-3, excluded as indistinguishable.

It was with 60 Vbeta and 13 Jbeta primers that the PCR ran. TCRdb's copy holds only in-frame clones and misses some; the assay was immunoSEQ multiplex PCR. The sample lists approximately 190,000 clones, 60% to 80% seen once, with less than 2.5% in the top ten. This clone was picked up one time. Its antigen is unidentified. The same CDR3 is also encoded by other DNA sequences in this sample. CDR3 length: 14 residues. V gave up 8 bases and J gave up 2 bases; unmatched junction bases: 6. Germline values: CDR1 MNHNY, CDR2 SVGAGI (reference sequence). This rearrangement joins TRBV6-6 to TRBJ1-5; 7 nucleotides agree with TRBD1. The clonotype was recovered from a young woman in good health and CMV-seropositive. The source material was PBMCs. The CDR3 DNA sequence: TGTGCCAGCCGGAGACAGGGAGGCAATCAGCCCCAGCATTTT. As protein: CASRRQGGNQPQHF.